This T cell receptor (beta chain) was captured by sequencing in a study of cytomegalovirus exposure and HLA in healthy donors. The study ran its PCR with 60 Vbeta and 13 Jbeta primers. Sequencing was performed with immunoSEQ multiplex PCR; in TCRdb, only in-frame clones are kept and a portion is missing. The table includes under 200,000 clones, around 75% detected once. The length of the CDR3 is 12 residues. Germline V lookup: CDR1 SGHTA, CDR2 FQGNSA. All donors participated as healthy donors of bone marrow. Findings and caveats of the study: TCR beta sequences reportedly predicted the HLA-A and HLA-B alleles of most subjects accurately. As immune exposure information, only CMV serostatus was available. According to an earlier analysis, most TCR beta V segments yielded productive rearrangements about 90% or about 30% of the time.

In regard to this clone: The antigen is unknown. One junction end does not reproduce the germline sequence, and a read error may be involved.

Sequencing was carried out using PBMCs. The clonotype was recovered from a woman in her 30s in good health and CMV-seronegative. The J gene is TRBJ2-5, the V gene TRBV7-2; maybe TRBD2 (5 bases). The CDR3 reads CASSFLGESQYF. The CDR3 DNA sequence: TGTGCCAGCAGCTTCCTTGGGGAGAGCCAGTACTTC. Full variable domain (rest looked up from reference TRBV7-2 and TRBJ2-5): GAGVSQSPSNKVTEKGKDVELRCDPISGHTALYWYRQSLGQGLEFLIYFQGNSAPDKSGLPSDRFSAERTGGSVSTLTIQRTQQEDSAVYLCASSFLGESQYFGPGTRLLVL.